This T cell receptor (beta chain) originates from a study of cytomegalovirus exposure and HLA in healthy donors (dated by TCRdb to 2015 to 2018). Study-level background: In an earlier analysis of under 750 of the donors, roughly 300 Gb of sequence data and 90 million to 120 million unique TCR beta sequences from about 190 million T cells were reported. Donor age, sex, ethnicity and CMV serostatus were collected together with the repertoire data. To decide whether each TCR beta V gene segment behaved as functional or pseudogenic, an earlier analysis of approximately 590 of the donors relied on high-throughput TCR beta sequencing. HLA typing covered class I and class II loci at four-digit resolution. Genome-wide SNP genotypes for about 65% of the roughly 700 donors were used in a later genetic analysis, which treated that subset as a discovery cohort. About five DR-DQ haplotypes were treated as single units for association and clustering because of strong linkage in the cohort. The number of typed donors differed by locus: about 620-630 for A, B, C, DRB1 and DQB1; approximately 520 for DQA1; roughly 600 for DPA1; and about 470 for DPB1. Along with the roughly 610-subject first cohort, a separate validation cohort of more than 90 different subjects was used. Every discovery cohort repertoire had been produced on one sequencing platform. The study combined high-throughput TCR immunosequencing, statistical association of individual TCRs with disease status, and machine learning to predict cytomegalovirus infection status. A later analysis re-examined previously published TCR beta repertoires from about 700 donors and added high-resolution HLA genotyping to investigate patterns of TCR occurrence. The T cell repertoires of several hundred subjects were profiled by immunosequencing and related to cytomegalovirus serostatus. The study was designed to test whether signatures of past pathogen exposure could be identified by cataloging public T cell receptors. On average, around 230,000 unique TCR beta nucleotide sequences were sequenced per donor among a few hundred genotyped donors of the cohort, with roughly 19% of those sequences being non-productive. An early release covering around 630 HLA-typed donors comprised approximately 300 gigabases of sequencing data and around 86 million unique TCR sequences. In the later analysis, no new phenotypic data were used to find candidate immune exposures; instead, reliance was placed on TCR beta sequences and their occurrence across donors. Of the approximately 400 genotyped donors, approximately 81% were placed in the genetic ancestry cluster associated with self-reported Caucasian donors. Overall results and qualifications from the work: Linkage disequilibrium might explain the correlated functional status among segregating V segments, but an unknown experimental factor could not be excluded. In a later genetic analysis, fewer N-insertions in productive TCRs were reported among donors in an Asian-associated ancestry cluster than the approximately 670-donor mean. CMV serostatus was the only immune exposure information available for the cohort. A later analysis reported that several top co-occurrence clusters appeared linked to parvovirus B19, influenza, CMV and Epstein-Barr virus. In both the original and validation cohorts, the classifier was reported to diagnose cytomegalovirus status with high specificity and sensitivity. A further reported finding was that TCR beta sequences accurately predicted the HLA-A and HLA-B alleles for most subjects in the first cohort. In a later analysis, most CMV-associated TCR beta chains were found to appear HLA-restricted, with HLA associations seemingly driven largely by CMV exposure. Broadly in line with IMGT annotations, most TCR beta V segments showed up in productive rearrangements about 87% or about 30% of the time in an earlier analysis of several hundred of the donors. Strong co-occurrence of HLA alleles, especially DR and DQ, made assigning TCR associations to individual alleles difficult. While some public TCRs were present in many individuals, most TCR sequences turned up only very rarely across donors. A later analysis found that TCR association rates varied across HLA loci, with DRB1 alleles showing the most associated TCRs and HLA-C alleles the fewest. Only TCR beta chains were sequenced in this cohort, and the absence of alpha or paired-chain data limited detectable features. Because some donors lacked HLA typing at each locus, the association tests relied only on the typed subset. In vitro tests confirmed that three of the cytomegalovirus-associated TCR beta chains recognize cytomegalovirus antigens. Around 16 rarely observed V segments, including chromosome 9 orphons, were excluded from the earlier analysis of approximately 500 of the donors because counts were too low. According to the authors, the approach could potentially be generalized to other disease states and immunological phenotypes. A later genetic analysis associated a missense DCLRE1C variant with V-gene and J-gene trimming of TCR beta chains, and an independent cohort replicated the association. A cluster of highly shared sequence variants was judged likely to represent a technical artifact of the sequencing pipeline. A later analysis associated 15,000 or so TCR beta sequences with specific HLA alleles at a false discovery rate of 0.05. The study gave a list of 150 to 200 TCR beta chains associated with cytomegalovirus. Compared with equally common non-associated chains, HLA-associated TCR beta chains in a later analysis were more clonally expanded and had lower generation probabilities. The presence/absence analyses assumed that sequencing depth was roughly uniform across donors, and that assumption may not be true. The 87-base-pair reads could not distinguish some IMGT-functional V segments, including TRBV6-2 and TRBV6-3, so those segments were excluded.

The cohort consisted of 650 to 700 healthy bone marrow donors. Cohort members were all nominally healthy when sampled, although unrecorded immune exposures were likely present. The donor tested CMV seronegative, placing the donor among the approximately 400 seronegative members of the cohort. A peripheral blood sample was provided by each donor, and peripheral blood mononuclear cells were used for TCR beta sequencing. The Qiagen DNeasy Blood Extraction Kit was used to extract genomic DNA from the blood cell samples. Details on this clone: What antigen it recognizes has not been identified. No quality values exist for individual bases; no much larger clone is one base distant.

The germline V gene supplies CDR1 MNHEY and CDR2 SVGAGI. V loses 4 bases of germline sequence and J loses 4 bases, and the interval between the two ends is 16 bases. CDR3 length: 15 amino acids, cysteine to phenylalanine. Only the CDR3 DNA is retained, 45 bases long and in frame from the first base. Libraries were built with the immunoSEQ multiplex PCR assay. A mixture of 60 forward primers for TCR Vbeta segments and 13 reverse primers for TCR Jbeta segments was used in the multiplex PCR. The CDR3 region of rearranged TCR beta genes was amplified from genomic DNA by a multiplex PCR assay. The amplified TCR beta libraries were sequenced on the Illumina HiSeq System as 87-base-pair reads. Concerning the study's data processing: In a later analysis, around 80 million unique TCR beta chains were counted across the 500 to 700 repertoires, and approximately 11 million of these chains were shared by at least two donors. To remove PCR and sequencing errors, raw reads were error-corrected and collapsed into unique sequences using a nearest-neighbor algorithm that merged closely related sequences. Alignment of CDR3 sequences to IMGT reference sequences was used to assign V, D and J gene segments. For a sequence to be retained, a match of at least six nucleotides to both a V gene segment and a J gene segment was required. A rearrangement was called productive if the CDR3 had no stop codons and remained in frame with V and J, and every other rearrangement was called non-productive. CDR3 was defined by IMGT convention, running from the second conserved V-encoded cysteine to the conserved J-encoded phenylalanine. In an earlier analysis of around 640 of the donors, sequences lacking an unambiguous match to a single V gene segment were excluded. In an earlier analysis of some 590 of the donors, a V segment was called functional when productive rearrangements were above 56.7%, and segregating when the standard deviation between donors exceeded 5%. A statistical classification framework was built to diagnose cytomegalovirus status from the catalog of TCR beta chain sequences. In a later analysis, TCR nucleotide sequences were compared against IMGT/GENE-DB human TR gene sequences so that V and J genes could be assigned. Using the TCRdist pipeline, a later analysis assigned CDR3 sequences along with most-parsimonious VDJ recombination scenarios. A later analysis defined each TCR beta chain by its CDR3 amino acid sequence plus V-gene family, and excluded reads lacking a unique V-gene family. To address suspected cross-contamination and a sequencing artifact, a later analysis removed roughly 640 highly shared, low-generation-probability nucleotide sequences. A later analysis calculated a clonal expansion index for each public chain from normalized within-repertoire ranks of inferred template counts. Generation probabilities in a later analysis came from a VDJ recombination model fitted to out-of-frame rearrangements, and those results were checked against IGoR. A later analysis scored TCR-TCR, TCR-HLA and TCR-CMV co-occurrence with hypergeometric tests, applying a repertoire-size bias correction to TCR pairs. A later analysis estimated false discovery rates by permuting HLA or CMV assignments 20 times. A later analysis grouped co-occurring TCRs with DBSCAN, adding TCRdist sequence similarity when clustering within HLA-allele-positive subsets. Co-occurrence clustering excluded repertoires with fewer than 30,000 or more than 120,000 public chains, plus five with anomalous nucleotide sharing. TCRdb obtained this table from immuneACCESS and retained in-frame rearrangements with V and J assigned. These tables miss some clones; where compared with another copy, unresolved V genes account for less than half of the shortfall, and the remainder is unexplained. The V and J calls and clone size were taken over from that table, and D and trimming were inferred from the DNA. The sample includes 150,000 to 200,000 clones, with 62% observed a single time. Less than 3% of the sample lies in the top ten.

The sample comprised PBMCs. This TCR was recovered from a man aged 35-49 years in good health and CMV-seronegative. The chain is encoded by TRBV6-5 joined to TRBJ2-5; TRBD1 is a weak D gene call, 6 bases matching. The nucleotides are TGTGCCAGCAGTTCGGAGATAGGGGGTCGAGAGACCCAGTACTTC. Its protein product is CASSSEIGGRETQYF.